This T cell receptor (beta chain) was profiled in a study of cytomegalovirus exposure and HLA in healthy donors. Study conclusions and caveats: Relative to equally common others, HLA-associated TCR beta chains showed greater clonal expansion in a later analysis.

Researchers ran the PCR with 60 Vbeta and 13 Jbeta primers. Here immunoSEQ multiplex PCR was the method, and the copy in TCRdb shows in-frame clones only, minus some. The sample lists about 160,000 clones; roughly 80% were seen once. Healthy bone marrow donors made up the donor group. Per germline, CDR1 SGHRS and CDR2 YFSETQ. Trimming cost V 0 bases and J 2 bases; bases outside gene matches: 2. The CDR3 extends over 16 amino acids. Turning to this clone: Its antigen is unidentified.

The chain has TRBV5-1 and TRBJ1-4; 9 bases agree with TRBD1. What was sequenced was PBMCs. This clonotype was sampled from a woman between 45 and 65 years old in good health and CMV-seronegative. The CDR3 DNA reads TGCGCCAGCAGCTTGGGACAGGGGGATACTAATGAAAAACTGTTTTTT. It encodes CASSLGQGDTNEKLFF.